Listed below are T cell receptor beta chains from one sample, sequenced in a study of PD-L1 blockade in urothelial cancer. The table came from immunoSEQ multiplex PCR; TCRdb's copy has only in-frame clones and leaves some out. The sample includes 70,000 to 95,000 clones, about four fifths of them seen just once. The source material was PBMCs, sampled around atezolizumab (anti-PD-L1) treatment. These receptors all stem from a man aged 55 to 70 with urothelial cancer. Each CDR3 is given with its conserved first and last residue. Each record gives: D gene, V gene, J gene, clone size, CDR3 DNA, CDR3 protein. The D gene is left open where the match is weak. Size is stated for part of the rows, as once, few or many counts, or as a class when the clone is expanded.

D gene: -; V gene: TRBV15; J gene: TRBJ1-5; clone size: once; CDR3 DNA: TGTGCCACCAGCAGAGGCCCTAGTGACAATCAGCCCCAGCATTTT; CDR3 protein: CATSRGPSDNQPQHF
D gene: -; V gene: TRBV6-1; J gene: TRBJ2-7; clone size: -; CDR3 DNA: TGTGCCAGCAGTGAAACGAGAGGGATCCCCTACGAGCAGTACTTC; CDR3 protein: CASSETRGIPYEQYF
D gene: -; V gene: TRBV28; J gene: TRBJ1-4; clone size: -; CDR3 DNA: TGTGCCAGCAGTTCATCCAGGGAAGAACTGTTTTTT; CDR3 protein: CASSSSREELFF
D gene: -; V gene: TRBV6-4; J gene: TRBJ1-1; clone size: -; CDR3 DNA: TGTGCCAGCAAGAAGGGGGTGATGAACACTGAAGCTTTCTTT; CDR3 protein: CASKKGVMNTEAFF
D gene: TRBD1; V gene: TRBV6-5; J gene: TRBJ1-2; clone size: -; CDR3 DNA: TGTGCCAGCAGTAACGGACAGGGGGCTGATGGCTACACCTTC; CDR3 protein: CASSNGQGADGYTF
D gene: -; V gene: TRBV28; J gene: TRBJ2-7; clone size: -; CDR3 DNA: TGTGCCAGCATCTCAGGGCACGAGCAGTACTTC; CDR3 protein: CASISGHEQYF
D gene: -; V gene: TRBV5-4; J gene: TRBJ2-2; clone size: -; CDR3 DNA: TGTGCCAGCAGCTTGGTTTCCAGGAACACCGGGGAGCTGTTTTTT; CDR3 protein: CASSLVSRNTGELFF
D gene: -; V gene: TRBV29-1; J gene: TRBJ2-1; clone size: -; CDR3 DNA: TGCAGCGTTGTGAGGGTGCCGTCGTCCGATGAGCAGTTCTTC; CDR3 protein: CSVVRVPSSDEQFF
D gene: TRBD2; V gene: TRBV19; J gene: TRBJ2-1; clone size: few; CDR3 DNA: TGTGCCAGTAGTAACCCGATCCCTAGCGGGAGAGGGAGTGGTTACTACAATGAGCAGTTCTTC; CDR3 protein: CASSNPIPSGRGSGYYNEQFF
D gene: TRBD2; V gene: TRBV10-1; J gene: TRBJ2-7; clone size: -; CDR3 DNA: TGCGCCAGCAGTGGGGGACTAGCCTACGAGCAGTACTTC; CDR3 protein: CASSGGLAYEQYF
D gene: TRBD1; V gene: TRBV7-8; J gene: TRBJ2-7; clone size: -; CDR3 DNA: TGTGCCAGCAGCTCCCGGACAGGGGGCTACGAGCAGTACTTC; CDR3 protein: CASSSRTGGYEQYF
D gene: -; V gene: TRBV7-8; J gene: TRBJ1-2; clone size: once; CDR3 DNA: TGTGCCAGCAGCTTAGATGAGACTAACTATGGCTACACCTTC; CDR3 protein: CASSLDETNYGYTF
D gene: TRBD2; V gene: TRBV27; J gene: TRBJ2-7; clone size: once; CDR3 DNA: TGTGCCAGCAGTTTCCTAGCGGGAGCCTACGAGCAGTACTTC; CDR3 protein: CASSFLAGAYEQYF
D gene: TRBD1; V gene: TRBV6-5; J gene: TRBJ2-7; clone size: -; CDR3 DNA: TGTGCCAGCAGAAGACAGGGTCTAAACGAGCAGTACTTC; CDR3 protein: CASRRQGLNEQYF
D gene: TRBD1; V gene: TRBV6-1; J gene: TRBJ2-7; clone size: -; CDR3 DNA: TGTGCCAGCAGAACAGGGGGCTCGTCCTACGAGCAGTACTTC; CDR3 protein: CASRTGGSSYEQYF
D gene: TRBD2; V gene: TRBV5-6; J gene: TRBJ2-5; clone size: -; CDR3 DNA: TGTGCCAGCAGCTTGGCCAGGTTTACTAGCGGGCCCCCAACGACCCAGTACTTC; CDR3 protein: CASSLARFTSGPPTTQYF
D gene: -; V gene: TRBV5-6; J gene: TRBJ2-7; clone size: -; CDR3 DNA: TGTGCCAGCAGCTTTCTACCGGGGACCTACGAGCAGTACTTC; CDR3 protein: CASSFLPGTYEQYF
D gene: TRBD1; V gene: TRBV6-6; J gene: TRBJ1-2; clone size: -; CDR3 DNA: TGTGCCATACAAGGACAGGGTCTACAAGGCTACACCTTC; CDR3 protein: CAIQGQGLQGYTF
D gene: -; V gene: TRBV7-8; J gene: TRBJ2-2; clone size: few; CDR3 DNA: TGTGCCAGCAGCTCTACCACCTCCGTAGCCACCGGGGAGCTGTTTTTT; CDR3 protein: CASSSTTSVATGELFF
D gene: TRBD1; V gene: TRBV7-3; J gene: TRBJ1-6; clone size: -; CDR3 DNA: TGTGCCAGCAGACCCGGGACAGACAATTCACCCCTCCACTTT; CDR3 protein: CASRPGTDNSPLHF
D gene: TRBD1; V gene: TRBV27; J gene: TRBJ2-7; clone size: -; CDR3 DNA: TGTGCCAGCAGTGACACAGGGGCGGGCGAGCAGTACTTC; CDR3 protein: CASSDTGAGEQYF
D gene: -; V gene: TRBV29-1; J gene: TRBJ1-4; clone size: once; CDR3 DNA: TGCAGCGTTGTTGAGAGGCCTAATGAAAAACTGTTTTTT; CDR3 protein: CSVVERPNEKLFF
D gene: TRBD2; V gene: TRBV5-4; J gene: TRBJ2-1; clone size: -; CDR3 DNA: TGTGCCAGCAGCTCACAACTAGCGGGCGGCTACAATGAGCAGTTCTTC; CDR3 protein: CASSSQLAGGYNEQFF
D gene: TRBD1; V gene: TRBV7-9; J gene: TRBJ2-5; clone size: -; CDR3 DNA: TGTGCCAGCGTACAGGGGTACCAAGAGACCCAGTACTTC; CDR3 protein: CASVQGYQETQYF
D gene: -; V gene: TRBV27; J gene: TRBJ2-7; clone size: -; CDR3 DNA: TGTGCCAGCAGTTTCCGAGGAGGGGGCAGGCCCTACGAGCAGTACTTC; CDR3 protein: CASSFRGGGRPYEQYF
D gene: -; V gene: TRBV5-1; J gene: TRBJ1-4; clone size: -; CDR3 DNA: TGCGCCAGCAGCTCCCAAAGGGGTATAGTAAATGAAAAACTGTTTTTT; CDR3 protein: CASSSQRGIVNEKLFF
D gene: -; V gene: TRBV5-6; J gene: TRBJ2-3; clone size: -; CDR3 DNA: TGTGCCAGCAGCTCCGGGATTACGCAGTATTTT; CDR3 protein: CASSSGITQYF
D gene: -; V gene: TRBV19; J gene: TRBJ1-5; clone size: -; CDR3 DNA: TGTGCCAGTAGTATACCAGGTAACAATCAGCCCCAGCATTTT; CDR3 protein: CASSIPGNNQPQHF
D gene: TRBD1; V gene: TRBV5-1; J gene: TRBJ2-2; clone size: -; CDR3 DNA: TGCGCCAGCAGCTTGGAGGGGGCAGGCGGCACCGGGGAGCTGTTTTTT; CDR3 protein: CASSLEGAGGTGELFF
D gene: TRBD2; V gene: TRBV28; J gene: TRBJ2-1; clone size: -; CDR3 DNA: TGTGCCAGCAGTTCAACCGGGACTACGCCCTACAATGAGCAGTTCTTC; CDR3 protein: CASSSTGTTPYNEQFF
D gene: TRBD1; V gene: TRBV5-4; J gene: TRBJ1-4; clone size: -; CDR3 DNA: TGTGCCACCCATACAGGGGGCGGTGAAAAACTGTTTTTT; CDR3 protein: CATHTGGGEKLFF
D gene: -; V gene: TRBV19; J gene: TRBJ2-7; clone size: -; CDR3 DNA: TGTGCCAGTAGTGAGGGCGTGGTCAGGATCTACGAGCAGTACTTC; CDR3 protein: CASSEGVVRIYEQYF
D gene: -; V gene: TRBV28; J gene: TRBJ2-7; clone size: -; CDR3 DNA: TGTGCCAGCAGTTCGTCCTACGAGCAGTACTTC; CDR3 protein: CASSSSYEQYF
D gene: TRBD2; V gene: TRBV2; J gene: TRBJ2-7; clone size: -; CDR3 DNA: TGTGCCAGCAGTCCCCCCGGCGGGAGTGGGCAGTACTTC; CDR3 protein: CASSPPGGSGQYF
D gene: TRBD1; V gene: TRBV6-1; J gene: TRBJ2-5; clone size: -; CDR3 DNA: TGTGCCAGCAGGGGACAGGGACGAGAGACCCAGTACTTC; CDR3 protein: CASRGQGRETQYF
D gene: -; V gene: TRBV6-5; J gene: TRBJ1-1; clone size: -; CDR3 DNA: TGTGCCAGCAGTTACTCCGCGGGATACACTGAAGCTTTCTTT; CDR3 protein: CASSYSAGYTEAFF
D gene: -; V gene: TRBV15; J gene: TRBJ1-4; clone size: -; CDR3 DNA: TGTGCCACCAGCAGAGATGGACAGTCTAATGAAAAACTGTTTTTT; CDR3 protein: CATSRDGQSNEKLFF
D gene: TRBD2; V gene: TRBV7-9; J gene: TRBJ2-5; clone size: -; CDR3 DNA: TGTGCCAGCAGCTCTATAGCGGGGGGGCAAGAGACCCAGTACTTC; CDR3 protein: CASSSIAGGQETQYF
D gene: TRBD1; V gene: TRBV5-1; J gene: TRBJ1-1; clone size: -; CDR3 DNA: TGCGCCAGCAGCTTAACCGGGACAGGGGGTGGGACTGAAGCTTTCTTT; CDR3 protein: CASSLTGTGGGTEAFF
D gene: TRBD1; V gene: TRBV7-2; J gene: TRBJ2-5; clone size: -; CDR3 DNA: TGTGCCAGCAGCCCCGACAGGGGAATAGAGACCCAGTACTTC; CDR3 protein: CASSPDRGIETQYF
D gene: -; V gene: TRBV7-9; J gene: TRBJ1-5; clone size: -; CDR3 DNA: TGTGCCAGCAGCTTTGGGGCAGCTGATCAGCCCCAGCATTTT; CDR3 protein: CASSFGAADQPQHF
D gene: TRBD2; V gene: TRBV28; J gene: TRBJ2-1; clone size: -; CDR3 DNA: TGTGCCAGTCATCGGGGGGTCGGGGGGAATGAGCAGTTCTTC; CDR3 protein: CASHRGVGGNEQFF
D gene: TRBD2; V gene: TRBV14; J gene: TRBJ2-2; clone size: -; CDR3 DNA: TGTGCCAGCATGACTAGCGGGGGGGCCCGGGAGCTGTTTTTT; CDR3 protein: CASMTSGGARELFF
D gene: TRBD1; V gene: TRBV6-1; J gene: TRBJ2-2; clone size: -; CDR3 DNA: TGTGCCAGCAGCCGGGACAGGGTCTCCGGGGAGCTGTTTTTT; CDR3 protein: CASSRDRVSGELFF
D gene: TRBD1; V gene: TRBV7-2; J gene: TRBJ1-2; clone size: -; CDR3 DNA: TGTGCCAGCAGCGAACGACAGGGTGGCTATGGCTACACCTTC; CDR3 protein: CASSERQGGYGYTF
D gene: -; V gene: TRBV12-2; J gene: TRBJ1-1; clone size: -; CDR3 DNA: TGTGCAAGTCGCCCCGCCCTAGACACTGAAGCTTTCTTT; CDR3 protein: CASRPALDTEAFF
D gene: -; V gene: TRBV7-9; J gene: TRBJ2-5; clone size: -; CDR3 DNA: TGTGCCAGCAGCTTAGATGGCGGGGGCGGAGAGACCCAGTACTTC; CDR3 protein: CASSLDGGGGETQYF
D gene: TRBD1; V gene: TRBV5-4; J gene: TRBJ1-6; clone size: -; CDR3 DNA: TGTGCCAGCAGCTGGGGCCGGGACAGGGCGGCCTCACCCCTCCACTTT; CDR3 protein: CASSWGRDRAASPLHF
D gene: TRBD2; V gene: TRBV10-3; J gene: TRBJ2-3; clone size: -; CDR3 DNA: TGTGCCATCAGGGCGGCGGGAGGGCCATCAGCTAGCACAGATACGCAGTATTTT; CDR3 protein: CAIRAAGGPSASTDTQYF
D gene: -; V gene: TRBV10-3; J gene: TRBJ2-3; clone size: -; CDR3 DNA: TGTGCCATCAGTGAGTCACTTACCACAGATACGCAGTATTTT; CDR3 protein: CAISESLTTDTQYF
D gene: -; V gene: TRBV29-1; J gene: TRBJ1-5; clone size: -; CDR3 DNA: TGCAGCGCTGTGGAGGGTGGGGGGGTCAGTCAGCCCCAGCATTTT; CDR3 protein: CSAVEGGGVSQPQHF
D gene: -; V gene: TRBV30; J gene: TRBJ1-2; clone size: -; CDR3 DNA: TGTGCCTGGACCACGGGACTTGGGGGCTACACCTTC; CDR3 protein: CAWTTGLGGYTF
D gene: -; V gene: TRBV5-4; J gene: TRBJ2-2; clone size: -; CDR3 DNA: TGTGCCAGCAGCTTGAGTGCGGCGAACACCGGGGAGCTGTTTTTT; CDR3 protein: CASSLSAANTGELFF